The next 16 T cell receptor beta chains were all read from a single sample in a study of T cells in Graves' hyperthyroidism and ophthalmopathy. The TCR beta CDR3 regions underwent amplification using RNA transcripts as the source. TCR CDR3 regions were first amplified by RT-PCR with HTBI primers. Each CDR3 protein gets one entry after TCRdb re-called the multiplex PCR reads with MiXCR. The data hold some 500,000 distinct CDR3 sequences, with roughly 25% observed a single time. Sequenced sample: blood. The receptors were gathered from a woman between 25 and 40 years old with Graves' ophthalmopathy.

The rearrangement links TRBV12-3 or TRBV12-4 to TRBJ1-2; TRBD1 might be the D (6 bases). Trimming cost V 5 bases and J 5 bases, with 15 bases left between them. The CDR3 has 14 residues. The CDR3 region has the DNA TGTGCCAGCAGTCCCCTTGGGGGGCTGTATGGCTACACCTTC. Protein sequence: CASSPLGGLYGYTF.

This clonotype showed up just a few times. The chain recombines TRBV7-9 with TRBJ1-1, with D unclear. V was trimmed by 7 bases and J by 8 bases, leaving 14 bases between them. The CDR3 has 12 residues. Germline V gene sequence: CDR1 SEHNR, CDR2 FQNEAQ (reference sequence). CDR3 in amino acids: CASTSTPAEAFF. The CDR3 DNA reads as TGTGCCAGCACCTCTACCCCGGCGGAAGCTTTCTTT.

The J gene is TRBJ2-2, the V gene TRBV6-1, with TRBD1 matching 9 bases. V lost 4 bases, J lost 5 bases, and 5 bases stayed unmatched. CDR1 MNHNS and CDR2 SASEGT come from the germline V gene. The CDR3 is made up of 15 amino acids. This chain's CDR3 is CASSAGTGLTGELFF. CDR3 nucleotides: TGTGCCAGCAGTGCTGGGACAGGGTTAACCGGGGAGCTGTTTTTT.

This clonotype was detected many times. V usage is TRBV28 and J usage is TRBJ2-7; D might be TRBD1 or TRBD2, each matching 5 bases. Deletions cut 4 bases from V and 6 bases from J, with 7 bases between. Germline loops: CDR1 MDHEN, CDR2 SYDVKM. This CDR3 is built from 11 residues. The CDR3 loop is CASSSGTEQYF. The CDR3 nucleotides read TGTGCCAGCAGTTCAGGGACCGAGCAGTACTTC.

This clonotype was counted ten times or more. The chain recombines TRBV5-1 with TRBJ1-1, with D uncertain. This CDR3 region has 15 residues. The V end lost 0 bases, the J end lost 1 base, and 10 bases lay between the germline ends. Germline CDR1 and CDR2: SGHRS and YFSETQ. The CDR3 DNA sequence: TGCGCCAGCAGCTTGGCCATGGACGGGAACACTGAAGCTTTCTTT. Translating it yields CASSLAMDGNTEAFF.

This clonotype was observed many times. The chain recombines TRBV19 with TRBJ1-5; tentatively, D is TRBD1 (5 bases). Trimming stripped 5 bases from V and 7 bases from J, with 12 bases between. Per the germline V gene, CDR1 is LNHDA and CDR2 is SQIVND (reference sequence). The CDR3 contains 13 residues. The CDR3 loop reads CASSPGLGQPQHF. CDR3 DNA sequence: TGTGCCAGTAGTCCGGGACTAGGACAGCCCCAGCATTTT.

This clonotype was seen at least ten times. The CDR3 sequence: CASSTGGNEQFF. For the CDR3, the DNA is TGTGCCAGCAGTACCGGGGGTAATGAGCAGTTCTTC. This chain links TRBV27 with TRBJ2-1, with D possibly matching TRBD2 (6 bases). The V gene lost 5 bases and the J gene lost 7 bases, with 9 bases spanning the gap. CDR3 length: 12 residues. The germline gives CDR1 MNHEY, CDR2 SMNVEV (reference sequence).

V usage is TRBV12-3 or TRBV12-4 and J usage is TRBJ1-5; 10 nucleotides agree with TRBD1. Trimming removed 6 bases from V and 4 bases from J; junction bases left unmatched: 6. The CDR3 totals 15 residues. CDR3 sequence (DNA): TGTGCCAGCAGCGATCCGGACAGGGGGAATCAGCCCCAGCATTTT. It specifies CASSDPDRGNQPQHF.

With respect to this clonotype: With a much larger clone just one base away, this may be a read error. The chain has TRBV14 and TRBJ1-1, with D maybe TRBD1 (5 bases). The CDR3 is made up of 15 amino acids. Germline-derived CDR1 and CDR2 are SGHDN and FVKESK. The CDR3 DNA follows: TGTGCCAGCAGCCAACCCCAGGGAGAAGGGGTTGAAGCTTGCTTT. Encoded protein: CASSQPQGEGVEACF.

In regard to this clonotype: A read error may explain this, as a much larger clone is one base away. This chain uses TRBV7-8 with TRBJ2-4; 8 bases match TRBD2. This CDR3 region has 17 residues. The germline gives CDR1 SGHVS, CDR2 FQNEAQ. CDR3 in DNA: TGTGCCAGCAGATTAGAGGTCGGGGGGGCGGTTAAAAACATTCAGTACTTC. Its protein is CASRLEVGGAVKNIQYF.

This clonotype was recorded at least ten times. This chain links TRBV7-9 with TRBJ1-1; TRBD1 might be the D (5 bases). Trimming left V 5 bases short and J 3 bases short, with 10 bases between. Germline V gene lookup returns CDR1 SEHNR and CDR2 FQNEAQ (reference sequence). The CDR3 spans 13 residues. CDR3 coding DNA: TGTGCCAGCAGCCCTAGAGGGGACACTGAAGCTTTCTTT. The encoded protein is CASSPRGDTEAFF.

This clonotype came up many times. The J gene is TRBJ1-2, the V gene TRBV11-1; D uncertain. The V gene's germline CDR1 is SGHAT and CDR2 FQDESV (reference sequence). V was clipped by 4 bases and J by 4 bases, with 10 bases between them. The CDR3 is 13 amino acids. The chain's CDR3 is CASSSQALYGYTF. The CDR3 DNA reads TGTGCCAGCAGCTCTCAGGCCCTCTATGGCTACACCTTC.

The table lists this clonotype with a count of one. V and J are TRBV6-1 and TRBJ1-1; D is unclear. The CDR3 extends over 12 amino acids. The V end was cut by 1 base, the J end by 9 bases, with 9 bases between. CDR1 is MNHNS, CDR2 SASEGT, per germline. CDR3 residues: CASSEGTVQAFF. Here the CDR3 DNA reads TGTGCCAGCAGTGAAGGAACGGTCCAAGCTTTCTTT.

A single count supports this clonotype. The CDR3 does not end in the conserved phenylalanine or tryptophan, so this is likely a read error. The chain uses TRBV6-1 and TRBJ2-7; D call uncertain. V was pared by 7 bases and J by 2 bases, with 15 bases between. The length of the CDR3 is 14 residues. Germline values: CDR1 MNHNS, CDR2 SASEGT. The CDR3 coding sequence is TGTGCCAGCACCCCGAAGTGGCAGACCTACGAGCAGTACGAC. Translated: CASTPKWQTYEQYD.

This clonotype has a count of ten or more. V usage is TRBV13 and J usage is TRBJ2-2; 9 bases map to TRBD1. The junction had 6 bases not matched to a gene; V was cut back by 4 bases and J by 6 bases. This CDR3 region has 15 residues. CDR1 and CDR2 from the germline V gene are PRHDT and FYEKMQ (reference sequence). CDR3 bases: TGTGCCAGCAGCTACCGGGACAGGGTGGCCGGGGAGCTGTTTTTT. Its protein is CASSYRDRVAGELFF.

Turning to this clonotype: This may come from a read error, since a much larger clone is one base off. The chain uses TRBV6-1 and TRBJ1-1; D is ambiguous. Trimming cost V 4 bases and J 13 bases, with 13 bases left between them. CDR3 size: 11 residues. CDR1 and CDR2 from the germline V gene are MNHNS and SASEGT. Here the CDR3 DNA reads TGTGCCAGCAGTGCCAGGTCGCAGGTTTTCTTT. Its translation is CASSARSQVFF.